The rows below give T cell receptor beta chains drawn from one sample of a study of brain metastases from non-small cell lung cancer. Produced via immunoSEQ multiplex PCR; TCRdb's table is partial and in-frame only. This sample yields roughly 1,200 clones, of which 70% to 90% are seen a single time; roughly 8% belongs to the top ten. The sequencing sample was made of tumor-adjacent normal tissue. These receptors were taken from a donor aged 40 or over with non-small cell lung cancer. Both conserved end residues are part of each CDR3. The D gene is left open where the match is weak. Clone sizes are given selectively: once, few, many, or a class where the clone is expanded.

size: .; J: TRBJ2-1; D: .; V: TRBV5-5; DNA: TGTGCCAGCAGCTTGTTCATCCACCACGCCAATGAGCAGTTCTTC; CDR3: CASSLFIHHANEQFF
size: .; J: TRBJ2-5; D: .; V: TRBV7-3; DNA: TGTGCCAGCAGCTTAACTTATTCGGAGACCCAGTACTTC; CDR3: CASSLTYSETQYF
size: .; J: TRBJ1-2; D: .; V: TRBV5-1; DNA: TGCGCCAGCAGCCCCCCCGGGACCTCTGGCTACACCTTC; CDR3: CASSPPGTSGYTF
size: few; J: TRBJ1-4; D: .; V: TRBV7-2; DNA: TGTGCCAGCAGCCCACTCGACGGGTTTGGGGAACTGTTTTTT; CDR3: CASSPLDGFGELFF
size: once; J: TRBJ2-7; D: .; V: TRBV29-1; DNA: TGCAGCGAGGACCAATCCTACGAGCAGTACTTC; CDR3: CSEDQSYEQYF
size: .; J: TRBJ1-2; D: .; V: TRBV5-8; DNA: TGTGCCAGCAGCTTGAGGGCGGTAGACTATGGCTACACCTTC; CDR3: CASSLRAVDYGYTF
size: .; J: TRBJ2-7; D: TRBD1; V: TRBV6-2/TRBV6-3; DNA: TGTGCCAGCACCCCACCCCGGGACAGGGGCTACGAGCAGTACTTC; CDR3: CASTPPRDRGYEQYF
size: .; J: TRBJ2-3; D: .; V: TRBV3-1/TRBV3-2; DNA: TGTGCCAGCAGCCAAGAGGGCCGAAGCACAGATACGCAGTATTTT; CDR3: CASSQEGRSTDTQYF
size: .; J: TRBJ2-1; D: .; V: TRBV14; DNA: TGTGCCAGCAGCCAACAAACACGGTACAATGAGCAGTTCTTC; CDR3: CASSQQTRYNEQFF
size: .; J: TRBJ1-2; D: TRBD1; V: TRBV4-2; DNA: TGTGCCAGCAGCCAAGGGAATCCCGGGACAGGGGGCGACTATGGCTACACCTTC; CDR3: CASSQGNPGTGGDYGYTF
size: .; J: TRBJ2-3; D: .; V: TRBV9; DNA: TGTGCCAGCACTCCTGGAGGCACAGATACGCAGTATTTT; CDR3: CASTPGGTDTQYF
size: once; J: TRBJ2-1; D: TRBD2; V: TRBV7-9; DNA: TGTGCCAGCAGTCCTAGCGGGGGACGCTCCTACAATGAGCAGTTCTTC; CDR3: CASSPSGGRSYNEQFF
size: .; J: TRBJ2-1; D: .; V: TRBV3-1/TRBV3-2; DNA: TGTGCCAGCAGCCAAGCCGGCAGGCGCAATGAGCAGTTCTTC; CDR3: CASSQAGRRNEQFF
size: few; J: TRBJ2-1; D: .; V: TRBV28; DNA: TGTGCCAGCAGCCCACCCGCCCCTGATGACTACAATGAGCAGTTCTTC; CDR3: CASSPPAPDDYNEQFF
size: .; J: TRBJ2-7; D: TRBD1; V: TRBV29-1; DNA: TGCAGTTGTAGGGGACCGGGACAGAAGTGCTACGAGCAGTACTTC; CDR3: CSCRGPGQKCYEQYF
size: .; J: TRBJ1-6; D: .; V: TRBV19; DNA: TGTGCCAGTAGCCAGGACAGAAATTCACCCCTCCACTTT; CDR3: CASSQDRNSPLHF
size: .; J: TRBJ1-6; D: TRBD1; V: TRBV25-1; DNA: TGTGCCAGCAGTGGACAGGGCCAGTCACCCCTCCACTTT; CDR3: CASSGQGQSPLHF
size: .; J: TRBJ2-3; D: .; V: TRBV15; DNA: TGTGCCACCAAAGCGGGTAGCACAGATACGCAGTATTTT; CDR3: CATKAGSTDTQYF
size: .; J: TRBJ2-3; D: .; V: TRBV4-3; DNA: TGCGCCAGCAGCCTTTCTACCCGAGGGGGGGGCACAGATACGCAGTATTTT; CDR3: CASSLSTRGGGTDTQYF
size: .; J: TRBJ2-5; D: TRBD1; V: TRBV5-1; DNA: TGCGCCAGCAGCTGGAGGACAGGGTTCGAGGAGACCCAGTACTTC; CDR3: CASSWRTGFEETQYF
size: .; J: TRBJ2-4; D: .; V: TRBV7-2; DNA: TGTGCCAGCAGCTTAGCGAGGGATCCAAACATTCAGTACTTC; CDR3: CASSLARDPNIQYF
size: once; J: TRBJ1-1; D: .; V: TRBV2; DNA: TGTGCCAGCAGAGGATTAGGGCAGGCTGAAGCTTTCTTT; CDR3: CASRGLGQAEAFF
size: .; J: TRBJ2-1; D: .; V: TRBV11-1; DNA: TGTGCCAGCAGCTTCTACTCCTACAATGAGCAGTTCTTC; CDR3: CASSFYSYNEQFF
size: .; J: TRBJ2-7; D: .; V: TRBV6-5; DNA: TGTGCCAGCAGTTACGGGGCAGGGCAAAGGAGCTACGAGCAGTACTTC; CDR3: CASSYGAGQRSYEQYF
size: .; J: TRBJ2-7; D: .; V: TRBV12-3/TRBV12-4; DNA: TGTGCCAGCAGTTTAGGGGTCCACGAGCAGTACTTC; CDR3: CASSLGVHEQYF
size: few; J: TRBJ2-7; D: TRBD1; V: TRBV7-9; DNA: TGTGCCAGCAGCTCCCGGACAGGGGGCTACGAGCAGTACTTC; CDR3: CASSSRTGGYEQYF
size: hyperexpanded; J: TRBJ2-5; D: TRBD1; V: TRBV6-6; DNA: TGTGCCAGCAGTTACCGCGGACAGGGCGATTGGGCCCAGTACTTC; CDR3: CASSYRGQGDWAQYF
size: once; J: TRBJ2-6; D: .; V: TRBV6-5; DNA: TGTGCCAGCGGCTCGGGGGCCAACGTCCTGATTTTC; CDR3: CASGSGANVLIF
size: .; J: TRBJ1-2; D: .; V: TRBV30; DNA: TGTGCCTGGAATCAGGGCTATGGCTACACCTTC; CDR3: CAWNQGYGYTF
size: .; J: TRBJ2-3; D: TRBD2; V: TRBV28; DNA: TGTGCCAGCAGTCCCCCGAGCGGGGGGGTTACAGATACGCAGTATTTT; CDR3: CASSPPSGGVTDTQYF
size: .; J: TRBJ1-1; D: .; V: TRBV19; DNA: TGTGCCAGTAATTCCATAAACTCAGGGTTTTCAGGAGAAGCTTTCTTT; CDR3: CASNSINSGFSGEAFF
size: .; J: TRBJ2-1; D: TRBD1; V: TRBV7-8; DNA: TGTGTCAGCAGCCCCCGGGACAGGGGGCAGTTCTTC; CDR3: CVSSPRDRGQFF
size: .; J: TRBJ2-1; D: .; V: TRBV14; DNA: TGTGCCAGCAGCCAAGTAATAGATTTCGACAATGAGCAGTTCTTC; CDR3: CASSQVIDFDNEQFF